The 5 T cell receptor beta chains given below trace back to one sample, sequenced in a study of early T cells in non-severe SARS-CoV-2 infection. TCRdb independently ran MiXCR on the 5' RACE reads; one entry per CDR3 protein. The table has 25,000 to 35,000 distinct CDR3 sequences, roughly 5.2% seen once. Sequencing was carried out using whole blood. The receptor set was obtained from an adult who was a healthcare worker with PCR-confirmed SARS-CoV-2 infection or an uninfected control (not recorded which).

This clonotype has a count of ten or more. V is TRBV28 and J is TRBJ2-7; the D is unclear. The V gene lost 2 bases and the J gene lost 3 bases, with 5 bases spanning the gap. CDR1 and CDR2 from the germline V gene are MDHEN and SYDVKM. This CDR3 region has 12 residues. CDR3 protein: CASSLTFYEQYF. The CDR3 coding sequence is TGTGCCAGCAGTTTAACCTTCTACGAGCAGTACTTC.

Many counts were recorded for this clonotype. V usage is TRBV6-6 and J usage is TRBJ1-2; no clear D. Trimming took 6 bases from V and 2 from J, leaving 4 bases between them. In germline, CDR1 is MNHNY, CDR2 SVGAGI (reference sequence). This CDR3 is 11 amino acids long. CDR3 sequence (DNA): TGTGCCAGCAGCCCGAACTATGGCTACACCTTC. Its translation is CASSPNYGYTF.

The chain recombines TRBV28 with TRBJ2-7; 10 bases align to TRBD1. The CDR3 extends over 11 amino acids. Looked up from germline, CDR1 is MDHEN and CDR2 is SYDVKM. CDR3 coding DNA: TGTGGGACAGGGGGATTCTACGAGCAGTACTTC. This gives the protein CGTGGFYEQYF.

This clonotype was found many times. The gene calls are TRBV6-4 and TRBJ2-1; D not resolved. The germline V gene has CDR1 MRHNA and CDR2 SNTAGT. The V end was cut by 0 bases, the J end by 3 bases, with 3 bases between. The CDR3 loop spans 13 amino acids. CDR3 nucleotide sequence: TGTGCCAGCAGTGACTCTGACTACAATGAGCAGTTCTTC. It encodes CASSDSDYNEQFF.

The chain employs TRBV12-3 or TRBV12-4 and TRBJ1-4; 9 positions agree with TRBD1. With V trimmed by 3 bases and J by 6 bases, 17 bases remained unmatched. The length of the CDR3 is 19 residues. The DNA of the CDR3 is TGTGCCAGCAGTTTTTGGTGGGACAGGGATAATAAGGGAGATGAAAAACTGTTTTTT. Amino acids: CASSFWWDRDNKGDEKLFF.